The 15 T cell receptor beta chains below all came from one sample that was sequenced in a study of T cell clonality in common variable immunodeficiency. Method: immunoSEQ multiplex PCR; TCRdb's copy keeps in-frame clones and lacks some. This sample carries about 42,000 clones, none of them present only once. The sequenced sample consisted of peripheral blood mononuclear cells. These receptors all come from a person between 18 and 70 years old in good health.

The sample holds many counts of this clone. The CDR3 goes on 3 residues after the read ends, and that part is filled in from the germline J gene. V is TRBV20-1 and J is TRBJ1-1, with D unclear. The germline gives CDR1 DFQATT, CDR2 SNEGSKA (reference sequence). Trimming took off 6 bases at V and 0 bases at J, with 11 bases between the two ends. This CDR3 is 13 amino acids long. The CDR3 DNA, read in part, is TGCAGTGCCAGTACCTCAATGAACACTGAA. It encodes CSASTSMNTE. The whole CDR3 reads CSASTSMNTEAFF.

Worth noting for this clone: Possible read error: a much larger clone is one base away. Coverage ceases 3 residues before the CDR3 finishes, and the germline J gene fills in the end. The J gene is TRBJ2-2, the V gene TRBV7-9; 8 nucleotides align to TRBD1. The CDR3 extends over 14 amino acids. CDR1 is SEHNR, CDR2 FQNEAQ, per germline (reference sequence). The CDR3 sequence is CASSLGQVNEKLFF. Partial CDR3 DNA: TGTGCCAGCAGCTTGGGACAGGTCAATGAAAAG.

This clone was detected ten times or more. The read ends 3 residues early relative to the CDR3; the germline J gene fills the gap. The chain joins TRBV19 to TRBJ1-2, with TRBD1 as a possible D gene (5 bases). The CDR3 loop spans 14 amino acids. V was pared by 4 bases and J by 5 bases, with 14 bases between. The V gene's germline CDR1 is LNHDA and CDR2 SQIVND (reference sequence). Incomplete CDR3 DNA: TGTGCCAGTAGTAGGGGGGACGGGGATTATGGC. Its protein product is CASSRGDGDYG. The CDR3 reads in full as CASSRGDGDYGYTF.

This clone was seen ten or more times. Sequencing ends 3 residues short of the CDR3 end; the germline J gene provides the rest. The gene calls are TRBV5-1 and TRBJ2-3; the match to TRBD2 covers 8 bases. The V gene end was trimmed by 0 bases and the J gene end by 4 bases; junction bases not matched to a gene: 4. CDR1 is SGHRS, CDR2 YFSETQ, per germline. The length of the CDR3 is 15 residues. The CDR3 DNA, read in part, is TGCGCCAGCAGCTTGGGAGTAGCGGGATCAGATACG. This codes for CASSLGVAGSDT. The full CDR3 is CASSLGVAGSDTQYF.

This clone was seen many times. The read finishes 3 residues shy of the CDR3 end, and the germline J gene is used to complete it. This chain links TRBV14 with TRBJ1-1; D ambiguous. This CDR3 region has 16 residues. Germline lookup yields CDR1 SGHDN and CDR2 FVKESK. V gave up 1 base and J gave up 1 base, with 13 bases separating them. CDR3 amino acids: CASSQGRAAWNTEAFF. The CDR3 bases that were read are TGTGCCAGCAGCCAAGGAAGGGCAGCCTGGAACACTGAA.

This clone was observed at least ten times. The read ends 3 residues before the CDR3 terminus; that terminus is restored from the germline J gene. The chain couples TRBV11-3 to TRBJ2-1, with 9 bases fitting TRBD2. CDR3 size: 15 residues. J gave up 7 bases and V 3 bases, and 7 bases lay outside the gene matches. Germline V gene sequence: CDR1 SGHNT, CDR2 YENEEA. The sequenced part of the CDR3 DNA is TGTGCCAGCAGCTTTTCGTCTAGCGGGGTGAATGAG. Its protein product is CASSFSSSGVNE. The whole CDR3 sequence is CASSFSSSGVNEQFF.

The sample holds many counts of this clone. From the germline J gene comes the end of the CDR3, since the read stops 3 residues before it. The V and J genes are TRBV10-3 and TRBJ1-4; maybe TRBD1 (6 bases). Germline CDR1 and CDR2: ENHRY and SYGVKD. The CDR3 totals 13 residues. CDR3 DNA, as far as it was read: TGTGCCATCTGCAGGGGAGAGAATTCACCA. Translating it yields CAICRGENSP. The CDR3 as a whole reads CAICRGENSPLFF.

This clone has just a few counts. The read halts 3 residues ahead of the CDR3 end, with the missing end drawn from the germline J gene. The chain employs TRBV6-2 or TRBV6-3 and TRBJ2-4, with unresolved D. This CDR3 region has 13 residues. From germline, CDR1 is MNHEY and CDR2 SVGEGT. Incomplete CDR3 DNA: TGTGCCAGCATGGCCGGGTTTGGCTATGGT. Amino acids: CASMAGFGYG. The entire CDR3 sequence reads CASMAGFGYGQYF.

This clone was detected ten times or more. The CDR3 is cut off 3 residues early in the read; its end comes from the germline J gene. Other DNA sequences of this sample code for an identical CDR3. The chain is built from TRBV30 and TRBJ1-1; D unresolved. In germline, CDR1 is GTSNPN, CDR2 SVGIG (reference sequence). Trimming cost V 2 bases and J 0 bases, with 10 bases left between them. This CDR3 region has 14 residues. CDR3 amino acids: CAWSNEGLNTEAFF. The sequenced CDR3 bases are TGTGCCTGGAGTAACGAGGGCCTGAACACTGAA.

There are many counts of this clone. The read ends 3 residues shy of where the CDR3 ends; the end is completed using the germline J gene. The chain links TRBV5-6 to TRBJ1-2; D is uncertain. This CDR3 comprises 14 residues. The germline gives CDR1 SGHDT, CDR2 YYEEEE. The CDR3 sequence is CASSLVGVYRGYTF. CDR3 bases read: TGTGCCAGCAGCTTGGTGGGCGTTTATAGGGGC.

This clone has ten or more counts. The read ends 3 residues early relative to the CDR3; the germline J gene fills the gap. The chain carries TRBV5-1 and TRBJ2-1; D might be TRBD2 (5 bases). The CDR3 contains 14 residues. V lost 3 bases and J lost 8, with 15 bases in between. Looked up from germline, CDR1 is SGHRS and CDR2 is YFSETQ. CDR3 DNA, as far as it was read: TGCGCCAGCAGCTGGTCGACTACTGGGGATGAG. Its translation is CASSWSTTGDE. The whole CDR3 is CASSWSTTGDEQFF.

In this sample, this clone turned up many times. From the germline J gene comes the end of the CDR3, since the read stops 3 residues before it. This chain uses TRBV29-1 with TRBJ1-1; 9 bases are shared with TRBD1. This CDR3 has 15 residues. The germline gives CDR1 SQVTM, CDR2 ANQGSEA. V was clipped by 8 bases and J by 5 bases; unmatched bases: 15. The CDR3 DNA, read in part, is TGCAGCCTTGGGGGACAGGGTCTTCTGGGGACTGAA. Protein product: CSLGGQGLLGTE. The whole CDR3 region reads CSLGGQGLLGTEAFF.

This clone was counted many times. Germline is not matched at one junction end, which may reflect a read error. Sequencing ends 3 residues short of the CDR3 end; the germline J gene provides the rest. The gene calls are TRBV4-2 and TRBJ1-2; unclear D gene. CDR3 length equals 15 residues. CDR1 LGHNA and CDR2 YNFKEQ come from the germline V gene. The CDR3 sequence: CASSQDSRGFYGYTF. CDR3 DNA (partial): TGCGCCAGCAGCCAAGATTCACGGGGTTTCTATGGC.

This clone came up many times. The sequenced part of the CDR3 DNA is TGTGCCAGCAGCTCCCGAGACAGGGGGAATGAG. It encodes CASSSRDRGNE. Given in full, the CDR3 is CASSSRDRGNEQFF. The gene calls are TRBV7-3 and TRBJ2-1; 9 nucleotides agree with TRBD1. The CDR3 goes on 3 residues after the read ends, and that part is filled in from the germline J gene. This CDR3 spans 14 amino acids. CDR1 is SGHTA, CDR2 FQGTGA, per germline. Germline trimming cut 4 bases from V and 7 bases from J; bases unmatched to any gene: 5.

The sample holds many counts of this clone. The CDR3 extends 3 residues past the end of the read, so its final part is completed from the germline J gene. This chain links TRBV5-1 with TRBJ2-3, with TRBD2 matching over 13 bases. The CDR3 has 19 residues. Germline-derived CDR1 and CDR2 are SGHRS and YFSETQ. Unmatched junction bases numbered 13, after V lost 4 bases and J lost 2 bases. This CDR3 is CASSRGLAGERGNTDTQYF. The covered CDR3 bases are TGCGCCAGCAGCCGCGGACTAGCGGGAGAGCGGGGTAACACAGATACG.